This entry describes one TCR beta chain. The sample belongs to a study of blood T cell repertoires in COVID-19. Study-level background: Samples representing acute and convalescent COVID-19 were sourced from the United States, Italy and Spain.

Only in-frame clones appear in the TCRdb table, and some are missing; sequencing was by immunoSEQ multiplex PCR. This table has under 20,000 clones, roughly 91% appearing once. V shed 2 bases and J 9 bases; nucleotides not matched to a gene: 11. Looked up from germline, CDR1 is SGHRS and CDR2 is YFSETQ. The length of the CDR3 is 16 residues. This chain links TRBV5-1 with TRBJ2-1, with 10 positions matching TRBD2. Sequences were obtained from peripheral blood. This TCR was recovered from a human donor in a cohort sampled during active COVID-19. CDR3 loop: CASSFLTSGDGVEQFF. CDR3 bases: TGCGCCAGCAGCTTTCTTACTAGCGGGGATGGGGTTGAGCAGTTCTTC.